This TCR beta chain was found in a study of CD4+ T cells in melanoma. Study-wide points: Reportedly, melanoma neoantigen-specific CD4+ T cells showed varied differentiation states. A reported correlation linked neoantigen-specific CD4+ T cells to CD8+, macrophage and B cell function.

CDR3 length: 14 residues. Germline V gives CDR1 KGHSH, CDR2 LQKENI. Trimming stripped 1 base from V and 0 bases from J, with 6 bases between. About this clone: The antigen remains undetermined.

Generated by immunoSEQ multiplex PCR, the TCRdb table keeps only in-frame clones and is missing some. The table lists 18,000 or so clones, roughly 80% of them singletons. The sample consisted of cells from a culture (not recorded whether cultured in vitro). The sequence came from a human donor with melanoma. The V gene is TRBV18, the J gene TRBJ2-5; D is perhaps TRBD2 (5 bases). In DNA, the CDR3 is TGTGCCAGCTCACCACGGACTTACCAAGAGACCCAGTACTTC. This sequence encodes CASSPRTYQETQYF.